The rows below give T cell receptor beta chains drawn from one sample of a study of type 1 and type 2 diabetes patients. Via MiXCR, TCRdb re-called the multiplex PCR reads, giving one row per CDR3 protein. The data show around 300,000 distinct CDR3 sequences, with 45% to 60% seen just once and about 13% held by the top ten. What was sequenced was peripheral blood mononuclear cells (PBMCs). The source is a man aged 18 to 29 with type 2 diabetes. The CDR3 runs from the conserved cysteine through the conserved F or W. The order of the fields is D gene, clone size, J gene, V gene, CDR3 protein, CDR3 DNA. D genes are given only for firm matches. Size is stated for part of the rows, as once, few or many counts, or as a class when the clone is expanded.

D gene: TRBD2
clone size: few
J gene: TRBJ2-5
V gene: TRBV19
CDR3 protein: CASSTEGLAGETQYF
CDR3 DNA: TGTGCCAGTAGTACAGAGGGACTAGCGGGAGAGACCCAGTACTTC

D gene: TRBD2
clone size: few
J gene: TRBJ2-3
V gene: TRBV19
CDR3 protein: CASSIDRGADTQYF
CDR3 DNA: TGTGCCAGTAGTATAGATCGGGGGGCAGATACGCAGTATTTT

D gene: NA
clone size: NA
J gene: TRBJ1-5
V gene: TRBV19
CDR3 protein: CASNWAGGWPQHF
CDR3 DNA: TGTGCCAGTAATTGGGCGGGGGGTTGGCCCCAGCATTTT

D gene: NA
clone size: few
J gene: TRBJ2-7
V gene: TRBV7-2
CDR3 protein: CASRESGSYEQYF
CDR3 DNA: TGTGCCAGCAGAGAGAGCGGTTCCTACGAGCAGTACTTC

D gene: NA
clone size: NA
J gene: TRBJ1-5
V gene: TRBV25-1
CDR3 protein: CASTSQGPEPQHF
CDR3 DNA: TGTGCCAGCACATCCCAGGGTCCGGAGCCCCAGCATTTT

D gene: NA
clone size: NA
J gene: TRBJ2-3
V gene: TRBV19
CDR3 protein: CASSMGTGQSTDTQYF
CDR3 DNA: TGTGCCAGTAGTATGGGTACGGGTCAGAGCACAGATACGCAGTATTTT

D gene: TRBD1
clone size: many
J gene: TRBJ2-5
V gene: TRBV4-2
CDR3 protein: CASSQGGQRQETQYF
CDR3 DNA: TGTGCCAGCAGCCAAGGGGGACAGAGGCAAGAGACCCAGTACTTC

D gene: NA
clone size: NA
J gene: TRBJ2-1
V gene: TRBV25-1
CDR3 protein: CASSQEVTDNEQFF
CDR3 DNA: TGTGCCAGCAGTCAAGAGGTCACGGACAATGAGCAGTTCTTC

D gene: NA
clone size: NA
J gene: TRBJ2-7
V gene: TRBV6-2/TRBV6-3
CDR3 protein: CASRVPGSSYEQYF
CDR3 DNA: TGTGCCAGCAGAGTTCCAGGGAGCTCCTACGAGCAGTACTTC

D gene: NA
clone size: NA
J gene: TRBJ2-1
V gene: TRBV6-6
CDR3 protein: CASSYSRGRRGVNEQFF
CDR3 DNA: TGTGCCAGCAGTTACTCTCGCGGGCGGCGGGGAGTTAATGAGCAGTTCTTC

D gene: TRBD1
clone size: NA
J gene: TRBJ2-3
V gene: TRBV15
CDR3 protein: CATRGTGTDTQYF
CDR3 DNA: TGTGCCACCAGGGGGACAGGCACAGATACGCAGTATTTT

D gene: NA
clone size: few
J gene: TRBJ2-1
V gene: TRBV10-1
CDR3 protein: CASSVGIQTTYNEQFF
CDR3 DNA: TGCGCCAGCAGTGTCGGGATACAAACTACCTACAATGAGCAGTTCTTC

D gene: TRBD2
clone size: few
J gene: TRBJ2-7
V gene: TRBV19
CDR3 protein: CASSFRTSGDYEQYF
CDR3 DNA: TGTGCCAGTAGTTTTCGGACTAGTGGGGATTACGAGCAGTACTTC

D gene: NA
clone size: NA
J gene: TRBJ2-2
V gene: TRBV7-7
CDR3 protein: CASSLVQAGELFF
CDR3 DNA: TGTGCTAGCAGTCTTGTACAGGCCGGGGAGCTGTTTTTT

D gene: TRBD2
clone size: few
J gene: TRBJ2-3
V gene: TRBV5-1
CDR3 protein: CASSLTSEGTDTQYF
CDR3 DNA: TGCGCCAGCAGCTTGACTAGCGAGGGCACAGATACGCAGTATTTT

D gene: NA
clone size: few
J gene: TRBJ1-1
V gene: TRBV7-3
CDR3 protein: CASSADGHRGLGGTEAFF
CDR3 DNA: TGTGCCAGCAGCGCCGACGGGCATAGAGGGCTTGGGGGCACTGAAGCTTTCTTT

D gene: TRBD1
clone size: few
J gene: TRBJ1-1
V gene: TRBV6-6
CDR3 protein: CASSYGGTGRDTEAFF
CDR3 DNA: TGTGCCAGCAGTTACGGCGGGACAGGGAGGGACACTGAAGCTTTCTTT

D gene: NA
clone size: NA
J gene: TRBJ1-1
V gene: TRBV6-1
CDR3 protein: CASSPDQGRTEAFF
CDR3 DNA: TGTGCCAGCAGTCCCGACCAGGGGAGAACTGAAGCTTTCTTT

D gene: NA
clone size: NA
J gene: TRBJ1-5
V gene: TRBV2
CDR3 protein: CASRKGDLGGNQPQHF
CDR3 DNA: TGTGCCAGCAGGAAGGGGGACCTAGGAGGCAATCAGCCCCAGCATTTT

D gene: NA
clone size: few
J gene: TRBJ2-1
V gene: TRBV19
CDR3 protein: CATSRLRGGEQFF
CDR3 DNA: TGTGCCACTTCTCGACTAAGGGGGGGTGAGCAGTTCTTC

D gene: NA
clone size: NA
J gene: TRBJ2-7
V gene: TRBV7-9
CDR3 protein: CASSSPVTYEQYF
CDR3 DNA: TGTGCCAGCAGCTCCCCTGTTACCTACGAGCAGTACTTC

D gene: TRBD1
clone size: few
J gene: TRBJ2-2
V gene: TRBV19
CDR3 protein: CASLITGDTGELFF
CDR3 DNA: TGTGCCAGTCTCATTACAGGGGACACCGGGGAGCTGTTTTTT

D gene: NA
clone size: NA
J gene: TRBJ2-3
V gene: TRBV2
CDR3 protein: CASSEGLTTDTQYF
CDR3 DNA: TGTGCCAGCAGTGAAGGACTGACGACAGATACGCAGTATTTT

D gene: NA
clone size: NA
J gene: TRBJ1-5
V gene: TRBV27
CDR3 protein: CASSLGGYSNQPQHF
CDR3 DNA: TGTGCCAGCAGTTTGGGTGGGTATAGCAATCAGCCCCAGCATTTT

D gene: NA
clone size: few
J gene: TRBJ2-1
V gene: TRBV19
CDR3 protein: CASSQAAYNEQFF
CDR3 DNA: TGTGCCAGTAGTCAGGCAGCTTACAATGAGCAGTTCTTC

D gene: NA
clone size: many
J gene: TRBJ2-7
V gene: TRBV7-3
CDR3 protein: CASSLRGRDEQYF
CDR3 DNA: TGTGCCAGCAGCTTAAGAGGCAGGGACGAGCAGTACTTC

D gene: TRBD1
clone size: few
J gene: TRBJ2-7
V gene: TRBV2
CDR3 protein: CASSFAGTGSSYEQYF
CDR3 DNA: TGTGCCAGCAGTTTTGCCGGGACAGGGAGCTCCTACGAGCAGTACTTC